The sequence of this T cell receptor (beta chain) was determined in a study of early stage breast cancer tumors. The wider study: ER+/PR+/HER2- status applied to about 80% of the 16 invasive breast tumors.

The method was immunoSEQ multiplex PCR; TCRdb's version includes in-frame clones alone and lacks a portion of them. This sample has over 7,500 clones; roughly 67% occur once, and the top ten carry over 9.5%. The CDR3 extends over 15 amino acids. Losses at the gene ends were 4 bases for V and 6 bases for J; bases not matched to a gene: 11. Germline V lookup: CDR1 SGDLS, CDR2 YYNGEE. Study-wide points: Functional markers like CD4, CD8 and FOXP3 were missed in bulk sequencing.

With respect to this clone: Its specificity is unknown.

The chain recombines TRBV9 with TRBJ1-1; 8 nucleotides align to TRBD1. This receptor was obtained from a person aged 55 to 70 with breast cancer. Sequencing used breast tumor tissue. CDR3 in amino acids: CASSPGQGFKSEAFF. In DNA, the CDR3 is TGTGCCAGCAGCCCAGGACAGGGTTTTAAGTCTGAAGCTTTCTTT.